This entry concerns a single T cell receptor (beta chain). This clonotype has just a few counts. The antigen it binds to is not known. No base quality values were provided; no much bigger clone lies one nucleotide off. Library construction relied on 5' RACE. The sequencing machine was a NextSeq 500. The TCR library protocol attached unique molecular identifiers to individual cDNA molecules to correct for sequencing error and PCR bias. TCR alpha and beta chains were both sequenced, and the abundances of alpha and beta sequences in each sample were closely correlated with each other. The paper's data handling went like this. Decombinator V4 was used to annotate TCR sequences for V gene, J gene and CDR3. Expanded TCRs were defined as changing significantly between any two time points under a Poisson model with p below 0.0001. TCR abundances were normalised to the total number of TCRs sequenced per sample and expressed as counts per million. TRAV1-2 paired with TRAJ12, TRAJ20 or TRAJ33 defined MAIT TCRs, while TRAV10 paired with TRAJ18 defined iNKT TCRs. A search of VDJdb, accessed on 1 November 2021, was run for TCRs annotated to CMV, EBV and SARS-CoV-2, with TCRs annotated for multiple antigens excluded. TCRdb reprocessing: public reads trimmed at Q25 with fastp, clones called with MiXCR, in-frame beta chains kept. Each entry merges the rows of one CDR3 protein and shows their most common DNA and genes. These V and J calls originate from TCRdb's pipeline instead of the authors' own analysis. Across this sample there are 50,000 or so distinct CDR3 sequences, with roughly 8% seen only once. Jointly, the top ten make up roughly 9.9% of the sample.

The sample comes from a study of early T cells in non-severe SARS-CoV-2 infection (dated by TCRdb to about 2021). A note on the overall study: Because TCR sequencing relied on bulk RNA taken from unsorted whole blood, pairing of alpha and beta chains was not possible. Here is what the overall study found, with its caveats: VDJdb matching was skewed toward anti-spike CD8 responses and likely underestimated virus-specific expansions, missing private and CD4 specificities.

For CDR1 and CDR2, the germline V gene (reference sequence) lists MNHNY and SVGAGI. V sheds 2 bases and J sheds 6 bases, leaving 17 bases between their ends. The CDR3 numbers 15 residues from cysteine through phenylalanine. The only DNA kept is the CDR3, 45 bases in frame from the first base. A case-control design nested within a healthcare worker cohort in London, UK, was used, with weekly nasopharyngeal swab PCR tests and blood sampling performed. Healthcare workers were recruited during the week of the UK lockdown, between 23 and 31 March 2020, and followed weekly for up to roughly 15 weeks. Sequenced sample: whole blood. The sequence joins TRBV6-6 to TRBJ2-7, with TRBD1 tentatively as D gene (6 bases match). The TCR comes from an adult who was a healthcare worker with PCR-confirmed SARS-CoV-2 infection or an uninfected control (not recorded which). The encoded CDR3 is CASSYATGSFLEQYF. The DNA sequence is TGTGCCAGCAGTTACGCGACAGGTTCGTTTCTCGAGCAGTACTTC.